Presented here are 4 T cell receptor beta chains from one specimen sequenced in a study of cytomegalovirus exposure and HLA in healthy donors. Amplification used 60 Vbeta primers and 13 Jbeta primers. The method was immunoSEQ multiplex PCR; TCRdb's version includes in-frame clones alone and lacks a portion of them. The profile shows approximately 160,000 clones, 68% of them singletons. The specimen was PBMCs. All receptors come from a woman aged 18-29 years in good health and CMV-seropositive.

This clone was counted a few times. V and J are TRBV29-1 and TRBJ1-3; D uncertain. Trimming shortened V by 6 bases and J by 0 bases, and 6 bases separated the two germline ends. This CDR3 is 12 amino acids long. CDR1 is SQVTM, CDR2 ANQGSEA, per germline. In DNA, the CDR3 is TGCAGCGTGAGGGACTCTGGAAACACCATATATTTT. The encoded protein is CSVRDSGNTIYF.

The sample holds one count of this clone. The chain recombines TRBV18 with TRBJ2-1; D gene uncertain. Germline V gene sequence: CDR1 KGHSH, CDR2 LQKENI. The CDR3 totals 15 residues. With 8 bases removed from V and 0 bases from J, the gap between germline ends came to 14 bases. The CDR3 DNA follows: TGTGCCAGCGTTTTAGTCGCGTCCTCCTACAATGAGCAGTTCTTC. The encoded protein is CASVLVASSYNEQFF.

A few counts support this clone. One end of the junction does not line up with germline, which may come from a read error. The chain couples TRBV7-7 to TRBJ2-1; TRBD2 might be the D (6 bases). The germline CDR1 and CDR2 sequences are SSHAT and FNYEAQ (reference sequence). This CDR3 contains 14 residues. CDR3 sequence: CASSLLVEGDEQFF. The CDR3 bases are TGTGCTAGCAGCTTGTTGGTGGAGGGTGATGAGCAGTTCTTC.

The chain has TRBV9 and TRBJ2-7; 8 bases match TRBD2. V lost 3 bases, J lost 2 bases, and 4 bases stayed unmatched. Per the germline V gene, CDR1 is SGDLS and CDR2 is YYNGEE. This CDR3 spans 14 amino acids. CDR3 sequence: CASSASGLAYEQYF. CDR3 nucleotides: TGTGCCAGCAGCGCGTCGGGACTAGCCTACGAGCAGTACTTC.